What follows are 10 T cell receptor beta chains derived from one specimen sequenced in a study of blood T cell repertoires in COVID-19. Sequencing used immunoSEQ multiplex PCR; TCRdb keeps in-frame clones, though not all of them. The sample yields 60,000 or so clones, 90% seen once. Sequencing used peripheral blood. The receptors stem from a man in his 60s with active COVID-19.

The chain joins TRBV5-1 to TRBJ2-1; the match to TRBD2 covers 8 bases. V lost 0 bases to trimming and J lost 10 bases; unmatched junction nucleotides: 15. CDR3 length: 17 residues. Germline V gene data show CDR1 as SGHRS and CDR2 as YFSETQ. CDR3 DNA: TGCGCCAGCAGCTTGGGTGAAAGGGTAGCGGGAACCAGCGAGCAGTTCTTC. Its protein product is CASSLGERVAGTSEQFF.

The CDR3 nucleotides read TGTGCCAGCAGCTTAGGTTCGGGACTCCCGATAAACACCATATATTTT. Translation gives CASSLGSGLPINTIYF. The V call is TRBV11-2, the J call TRBJ1-3, with TRBD1 as a possible D gene (5 bases). Trimming shortened V by 1 base and J by 6 bases, and 16 bases separated the two germline ends. Per germline, CDR1 SGHAT and CDR2 FQNNGV. The length of the CDR3 is 16 residues.

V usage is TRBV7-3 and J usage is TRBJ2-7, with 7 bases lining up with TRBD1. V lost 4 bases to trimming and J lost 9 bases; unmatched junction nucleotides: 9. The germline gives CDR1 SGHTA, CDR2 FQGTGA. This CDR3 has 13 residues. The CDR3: CASSSQQGFAQYF. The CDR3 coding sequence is TGTGCCAGCAGCTCGCAACAGGGGTTCGCGCAGTACTTC.

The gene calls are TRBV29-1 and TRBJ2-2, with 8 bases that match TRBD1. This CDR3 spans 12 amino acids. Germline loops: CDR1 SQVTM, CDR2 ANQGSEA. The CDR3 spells CRGQGITGELFF. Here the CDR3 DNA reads TGCAGAGGACAGGGAATCACCGGGGAGCTGTTTTTT.

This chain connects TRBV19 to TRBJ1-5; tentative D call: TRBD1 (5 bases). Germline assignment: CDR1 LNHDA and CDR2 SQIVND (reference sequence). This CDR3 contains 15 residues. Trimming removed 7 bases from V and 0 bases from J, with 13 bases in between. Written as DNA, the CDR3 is TGTGCCAGTAATAAAAACGGGGGTAGCAATCAGCCCCAGCATTTT. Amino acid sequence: CASNKNGGSNQPQHF.

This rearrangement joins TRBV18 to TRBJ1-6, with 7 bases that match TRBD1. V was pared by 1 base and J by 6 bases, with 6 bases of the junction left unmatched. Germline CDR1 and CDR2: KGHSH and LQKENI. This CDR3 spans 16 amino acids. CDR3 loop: CASSPQATGTNSPLHF. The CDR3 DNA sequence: TGTGCCAGCTCACCACAGGCGACAGGGACTAATTCACCCCTCCACTTT.

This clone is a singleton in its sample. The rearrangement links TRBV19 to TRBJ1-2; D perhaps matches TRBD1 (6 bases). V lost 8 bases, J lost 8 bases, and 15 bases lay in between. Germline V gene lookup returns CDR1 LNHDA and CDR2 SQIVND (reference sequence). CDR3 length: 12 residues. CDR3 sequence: CASSDSDRGYTF. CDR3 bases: TGTGCCAGTTCGGACAGTGACAGAGGCTACACCTTC.

CDR3 coding DNA: TGCGCCAGCAGCGCCCTACAGGGGCGGAACACTGAAGCTTTCTTT. Amino acid sequence: CASSALQGRNTEAFF. This chain links TRBV5-1 with TRBJ1-1; 7 nucleotides match TRBD1. The trim removed 4 bases at V and 1 base at J, leaving 7 bases unmatched. Per germline, CDR1 SGHRS and CDR2 YFSETQ. The length of the CDR3 is 15 residues.

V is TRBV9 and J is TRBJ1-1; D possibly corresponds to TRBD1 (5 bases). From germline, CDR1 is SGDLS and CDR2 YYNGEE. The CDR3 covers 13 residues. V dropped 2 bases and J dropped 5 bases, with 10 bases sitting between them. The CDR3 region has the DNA TGTGCCAGCAGCGTTCCAGGGAAGACTGAAGCTTTCTTT. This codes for CASSVPGKTEAFF.

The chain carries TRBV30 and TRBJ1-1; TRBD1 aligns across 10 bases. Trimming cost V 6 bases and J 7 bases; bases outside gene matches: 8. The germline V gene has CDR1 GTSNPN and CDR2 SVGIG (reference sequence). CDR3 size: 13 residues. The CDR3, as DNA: TGTGCCTGCCAGGGACAGGGGATTATTGAAGCTTTCTTT. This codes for CACQGQGIIEAFF.